Listed here are 3 T cell receptor beta chains from one sample, sequenced in a study of neurological immune-mediated disorders. TCRdb re-called the 5' RACE reads through MiXCR, storing one row per CDR3 protein. The data hold tens of thousands of distinct CDR3 sequences, with 10% observed a single time. The specimen was PBMCs. Receptors originate from a woman in her thirties with HTLV-1-associated myelopathy (HAM/TSP).

This chain uses TRBV20-1 with TRBJ1-2; D gene ambiguous. Trimming left V 3 bases short and J 4 bases short, with 6 bases between. Germline values: CDR1 DFQATT, CDR2 SNEGSKA (reference sequence). The CDR3 length is 11 residues. The chain's CDR3 is CSASLFYGYTF. The DNA of the CDR3 is TGCAGTGCTAGTCTATTCTATGGCTACACCTTC.

This clonotype was seen at least ten times. The chain is built from TRBV7-6 and TRBJ1-4, with TRBD1 matching 9 bases. The CDR3 is 16 amino acids. Trimming removed 5 bases from V and 1 base from J; junction bases left unmatched: 5. Per the germline V gene, CDR1 is SGHVS and CDR2 is FNYEAQ. The CDR3 nucleotides are TGTGCCAGCAGCACCAAGGGACAGGGAACTAATGAAAAACTGTTTTTT. Amino acids: CASSTKGQGTNEKLFF.

The chain has TRBV10-3 and TRBJ2-7; D is possibly TRBD1 (6 bases). The germline CDR1 and CDR2 sequences are ENHRY and SYGVKD. The CDR3 totals 12 residues. DNA for the CDR3: TGTGCCATCAGTGAACAGGGCTACGAGCAGCACGTC. This codes for CAISEQGYEQHV.